The T cell receptor (beta chain) under discussion was sequenced for a study of T-cell memory formation after mild COVID-19. Study details: There were largely donor-specific TCR clusters.

Constant-segment primers and 5'RACE yielded cDNA libraries for TCR alpha and TCR beta, each carrying sample barcodes and UMIs. TCRdb fed the 5' RACE reads into MiXCR, producing one record per CDR3 protein. Among around 130,000 distinct CDR3 sequences listed, approximately 15% were seen once. Trimming took 2 bases from V and 0 from J; bases not matched to a gene: 6. The CDR3 consists of 18 residues. Germline V gene data show CDR1 as MNHEY and CDR2 as SVGEGT. About this clonotype itself: Its antigen is not known.

Study-wide results and limits: Cross-reactive memory apparently joined, as some responding clones appeared in pre-infection memory. Later expanders leaned CD4+, whereas clones that contracted between day 15 and 85 were balanced CD4/CD8.

This receptor was taken from a man in his late teens or twenties who had mild COVID-19 (a few samples of this study predate the infection). Cell type and time point are not known. The chain has TRBV6-2 or TRBV6-3 and TRBJ2-3, with 12 nucleotides matching TRBD2. The sequenced material came from PBMCs or a T cell subset sorted from them (not recorded which). The CDR3 nucleotides read TGTGCCAGCAGTTACCCTACTAGCGGGGGGACGAGCACAGATACGCAGTATTTT. This sequence encodes CASSYPTSGGTSTDTQYF.